This T cell receptor beta chain was identified during a study of blood T cell repertoires in COVID-19. Assay: immunoSEQ multiplex PCR; the TCRdb copy retains only in-frame clones and omits some. Seen here are just over 60,000 clones, roughly 80% observed once, and the top ten hold roughly 20%. This sequence was found in an elderly woman with active or convalescent COVID-19. Sample: peripheral blood.

The CDR3 loop reads CASSLTGAVTEAFF. CDR3 bases: TGCGCCAGCAGCTTGACAGGGGCGGTCACTGAAGCTTTCTTT. V is TRBV5-1 and J is TRBJ1-1; TRBD1 agrees at 7 bases. J was trimmed by 4 bases and V by 1 base; bases with no gene match: 4. The germline V gene has CDR1 SGHRS and CDR2 YFSETQ. The CDR3 covers 14 residues. Looking up the rest from reference TRBV5-1 and TRBJ1-1 gives the full variable domain: KAGVTQTPRYLIKTRGQQVTLSCSPISGHRSVSWYQQTPGQGLQFLFEYFSETQRNKGNFPGRFSGRQFSNSRSEMNVSTLELGDSALYLCASSLTGAVTEAFFGQGTRLTVV.